This is a list of T cell receptor beta chains from one sample in a study of blood T cell repertoires in COVID-19. Profiled with immunoSEQ multiplex PCR; TCRdb holds only in-frame clones, not every one. The data contain about 83,000 clones, more than 90% of them seen just once; the ten biggest clones take up 15% to 20%. Specimen: peripheral blood. The receptor source for this set is an elderly woman with active or convalescent COVID-19. The CDR3 runs from the conserved cysteine through the conserved F or W. D genes are given only for firm matches. Expanded clones are given a class, and other clones once, few, many or no size at all.

J gene,V gene,D gene,clone size,CDR3 DNA,CDR3 protein
TRBJ1-5,TRBV5-8,TRBD1,-,TGTGCCAGCAGCTTGGAATTGTGGACAGGGAGAAGTCAGCCCCAGCATTTT,CASSLELWTGRSQPQHF
TRBJ2-7,TRBV2,TRBD1,-,TGTGCCAGCAGCCTGGACAGGGGGTATAGCGAGCAGTACTTC,CASSLDRGYSEQYF
TRBJ1-6,TRBV28,-,-,TGTGCCAGCAGTCCCCCCCCTGCTAATAATTCACCCCTCCACTTT,CASSPPPANNSPLHF
TRBJ1-5,TRBV3-1/TRBV3-2,TRBD1,-,TGTGCCAGCAGCCAAGGTCGTTTCCGTACAGGGGGCAATCAGCCCCAGCATTTT,CASSQGRFRTGGNQPQHF
TRBJ2-1,TRBV7-9,-,-,TGTGCCAGCAGCCCCCGACAGGCAAGCTACAATGAGCAGTTCTTC,CASSPRQASYNEQFF
TRBJ2-1,TRBV4-2,-,-,TGTGCCAGCAGCCAAACAAGCGGGTCCTACAATGAGCAGTTCTTC,CASSQTSGSYNEQFF
TRBJ2-3,TRBV19,-,-,TGTGCCAGTACCACCTCTTGGGGCAGACGTGATTTTACGCAGTATTTT,CASTTSWGRRDFTQYF
TRBJ2-7,TRBV9,-,-,TGTGCCAGCAGCGTAGAAGGGGTCTCCTACGAGCAGTACTTC,CASSVEGVSYEQYF
TRBJ1-6,TRBV28,TRBD1,-,TGTGCCAGCGGGCAGGGGGGTAATGATAATTCACCCCTCCACTTT,CASGQGGNDNSPLHF
TRBJ2-2,TRBV4-1,TRBD2,-,TGCGCCTCCACTGGGGTAGCGGGGGGTAACACCGGGGAGCTGTTTTTT,CASTGVAGGNTGELFF
TRBJ2-1,TRBV10-3,-,-,TGTGCCATCAGTGGAAAACAGGGATATGAGCAGTTCTTC,CAISGKQGYEQFF
TRBJ2-5,TRBV19,TRBD1,-,TGTGCCAGTAGTTTCCTTGGACAGGGAAGGACCCAGTACTTC,CASSFLGQGRTQYF
TRBJ1-1,TRBV11-2,-,-,TGTGCCAGCAGCCAGTCACTGAACACTGAAGCTTTCTTT,CASSQSLNTEAFF
TRBJ1-3,TRBV6-1,-,-,TGTGCCAGCAGTGAAGAAACAGGCGTGTGGAGAAACACCATATATTTT,CASSEETGVWRNTIYF
TRBJ1-4,TRBV6-5,-,-,TGTGCCAGCAATTCAGGAACTAATGAAAAACTGTTTTTT,CASNSGTNEKLFF
TRBJ2-7,TRBV7-9,-,-,TGTGCCAGCAGCGTTGGGGGACTGCGGTACGAGCAGTACTTC,CASSVGGLRYEQYF
TRBJ1-2,TRBV6-2/TRBV6-3,-,-,TGTGCCAGCAGTCCCCTGGGGGGAGTGAACTATGGCTACACCTTC,CASSPLGGVNYGYTF
TRBJ2-3,TRBV6-1,-,-,TGTGCCAGCAGTGAACTAGTGGGGGCGAGGGCAGATACGCAGTATTTT,CASSELVGARADTQYF
TRBJ2-4,TRBV9,-,-,TGTGCCAGCAGCGTCGAGGCGAGGGGGGCCAAAAACATTCAGTACTTC,CASSVEARGAKNIQYF
TRBJ2-6,TRBV29-1,-,-,TGCAGCGTTGAAGCATCTGGGGCCAACGTCCTGACTTTC,CSVEASGANVLTF
TRBJ2-5,TRBV3-1/TRBV3-2,TRBD2,-,TGTGCCAGCAGCCGATCCGGGGGGGGGCAAGAGACCCAGTACTTC,CASSRSGGGQETQYF
TRBJ2-5,TRBV5-1,TRBD1,-,TGCGCCAGCAGCGCGTACCCCATGGGACAGGGATGGCAAGAGACCCAGTACTTC,CASSAYPMGQGWQETQYF
TRBJ1-1,TRBV5-1,-,-,TGCGCCAGCAGGTTAAGTCTTACAGGGAACACTGAAGCTTTCTTT,CASRLSLTGNTEAFF
TRBJ1-6,TRBV19,-,-,TGTGCCAGTAGGCTGACCGGGGACTCCTATAATTCACCCCTCCACTTT,CASRLTGDSYNSPLHF
TRBJ2-7,TRBV2,TRBD1,-,TGTGCCAGCAGTGAAGCGTGGATGGGGACAGGGACCTCTTACGAGCAGTACTTC,CASSEAWMGTGTSYEQYF
TRBJ2-1,TRBV2,TRBD1,-,TGTGCCAGCAGTCTGGACAGGGGATCCTACAATGAGCAGTTCTTC,CASSLDRGSYNEQFF
TRBJ2-5,TRBV7-9,-,-,TGTGCCACACGGACTGGCCGGGGGACCCAGTACTTC,CATRTGRGTQYF
TRBJ2-7,TRBV7-9,-,once,TGTGCCAGCAGCTTCTTGTCCGAGCAGTACTTC,CASSFLSEQYF
TRBJ2-1,TRBV9,TRBD1,many,TGTGCCAGCACCCATGGTGGGACAGGGGACCACAATGAGCAGTTCTTC,CASTHGGTGDHNEQFF
TRBJ2-7,TRBV28,-,-,TGTGCCAGCAGTTCACCGGCGGCCTACGAGCAGTACTTC,CASSSPAAYEQYF
TRBJ2-2,TRBV19,-,-,TGTGCCAGTAGTCATTACAGGGGGAGGGCCGGGGAGCTGTTTTTT,CASSHYRGRAGELFF
TRBJ2-5,TRBV24-1,TRBD2,-,TGTGCCACCAGTGAGGATCGGGGGGGGGTTCGAGAGACCCAGTACTTC,CATSEDRGGVRETQYF
TRBJ2-7,TRBV25-1,TRBD1,-,TGTGCCAGCACCCCCGGGACAGCCTTAGGTTCCTACGAGCAGTACTTC,CASTPGTALGSYEQYF
TRBJ1-2,TRBV13,-,-,TGTGCCGGAACCGAGATCCTTAGACAAGGCTACACCTTC,CAGTEILRQGYTF
TRBJ1-4,TRBV9,-,-,TGTGCCAGCAGCGTAAGGGAGGGGTTGGGTGAAAAACTGTTTTTT,CASSVREGLGEKLFF